The 22 T cell receptor beta chains below were found in one sample sequenced in a study of control samples from healthy donors and cancer patients. The data were produced by immunoSEQ multiplex PCR, yet TCRdb's version contains in-frame clones alone and is incomplete. Found here are some 130,000 clones, about 92% of them singletons; the top ten hold about 1.9%. Sequencing input: blood. These receptor sequences come from a woman aged 45-65 years in good health.

The chain employs TRBV18 and TRBJ1-3; 7 positions match TRBD1. This CDR3 spans 16 amino acids. Germline lookup yields CDR1 KGHSH and CDR2 LQKENI. Trimming at V came to 3 bases and at J to 2 bases, leaving 7 bases not matched to a gene. The CDR3 loop reads CASSPGQAPPGNTIYF. The CDR3 DNA is TGTGCCAGCTCACCTGGACAGGCCCCTCCTGGAAACACCATATATTTT.

V gene TRBV19 combines with J gene TRBJ2-3, with 10 bases identical to TRBD2. The J segment lost 4 bases and the V segment lost 0 bases, leaving 10 bases of the junction unmatched. The CDR3 runs 18 residues. Per the germline V gene, CDR1 is LNHDA and CDR2 is SQIVND (reference sequence). CDR3: CASSIEGMGLALADTQYF. The DNA of the CDR3 is TGTGCCAGTAGTATAGAGGGGATGGGACTAGCGTTAGCAGATACGCAGTATTTT.

The V call is TRBV20-1, the J call TRBJ1-4; D not certain. The ends were cut back, 1 base at V and 8 bases at J, with 5 bases in the middle. Germline lookup yields CDR1 DFQATT and CDR2 SNEGSKA (reference sequence). The CDR3 covers 11 residues. CDR3 bases: TGCAGTGCTAGAGTAGGAGAAAAACTGTTTTTT. This codes for CSARVGEKLFF.

V and J are TRBV4-2 and TRBJ1-4; D not resolved. Deletions cut 1 base from V and 0 bases from J, with 9 bases between. This CDR3 has 16 residues. The germline CDR1 and CDR2 sequences are LGHNA and YNFKEQ. CDR3 nucleotides: TGTGCCAGCAGCCAAGGTGCTTCGACAACTAATGAAAAACTGTTTTTT. Its protein is CASSQGASTTNEKLFF.

J is TRBJ2-2 and V is TRBV21-1. TRBV21-1 is given as a pseudogene. The CDR3 totals 17 residues. Written as DNA, the CDR3 is TGTGCCAGCAGCAAAGTTGCGGAGGACGGGACCAGCGGGGAGCTGTTTTTT. This codes for CASSKVAEDGTSGELFF.

As to this clone: The same CDR3 also results from other DNA sequences found in this sample. This chain uses TRBV7-2 with TRBJ2-1, with 8 positions matching TRBD2. V lost 10 bases and J lost 4; bases outside the gene matches: 9. Germline lookup yields CDR1 SGHTA and CDR2 FQGNSA. This CDR3 region has 14 residues. CDR3 region: CATCQSGSYNEQFF. DNA for the CDR3: TGTGCCACTTGCCAAAGCGGGAGTTACAATGAGCAGTTCTTC.

V is TRBV4-2 and J is TRBJ2-3; 11 bases are a match to TRBD2. V shed 0 bases and J 3 bases; nucleotides not matched to a gene: 8. Germline CDR1 and CDR2: LGHNA and YNFKEQ. The CDR3 runs to 18 residues. DNA of the CDR3: TGTGCCAGCAGCCAAGAAACCCGACTAGCGGGATGGACAGATACGCAGTATTTT. Translated: CASSQETRLAGWTDTQYF.

The rearrangement links TRBV4-2 to TRBJ2-3; D call uncertain. The CDR3 runs 16 residues. CDR1 is LGHNA and CDR2 is YNFKEQ in the germline V gene. V was pared by 0 bases and J by 1 base, with 11 bases between. CDR3 protein: CASSQEAAPRTDTQYF. In DNA, the CDR3 is TGTGCCAGCAGCCAAGAGGCTGCCCCGCGCACAGATACGCAGTATTTT.

The table lists this clone with a count of one. The chain combines TRBV27 with TRBJ1-2, with a possible D match to TRBD1 (6 bases). V gave up 0 bases and J gave up 7 bases, with 12 bases separating them. Germline CDR1 reads MNHEY; CDR2 reads SMNVEV (reference sequence). CDR3 length: 14 residues. The CDR3 here is CASSLSVGGGGYTF. In DNA, the CDR3 is TGTGCCAGCAGTTTATCAGTCGGGGGCGGTGGCTACACCTTC.

The rearrangement uses TRBV24-1 and TRBJ2-5; D may match TRBD1 or TRBD2 (5 bases each). There are 16 residues in the CDR3. Trimming stripped 11 bases from V and 4 bases from J, with 25 bases between. Per germline, CDR1 KGHDR and CDR2 SFDVKD. The CDR3 reads CANPFERGEDGETQYF. The CDR3 DNA sequence: TGTGCCAACCCTTTTGAAAGGGGAGAGGATGGAGAGACCCAGTACTTC.

Regarding this clone: Other DNA sequences in the sample encode the same CDR3. This chain uses TRBV7-8 with TRBJ1-2, with TRBD1 identical over 7 bases. The germline V gene encodes CDR1 SGHVS and CDR2 FQNEAQ. This CDR3 contains 14 residues. Trimming took 5 bases from V and 2 from J; bases not matched to a gene: 5. CDR3: CASSPGTANYGYTF. Written as DNA, the CDR3 is TGTGCCAGCAGCCCTGGGACAGCAAACTATGGCTACACCTTC. Full variable domain (missing parts from reference TRBV7-8 and TRBJ1-2): GAGVSQSPRYKVAKRGQDVALRCDPISGHVSLFWYQQALGQGPEFLTYFQNEAQLDKSGLPSDRFFAERPEGSVSTLKIQRTQQEDSAVYLCASSPGTANYGYTFGSGTRLTVV.

V usage is TRBV2 and J usage is TRBJ1-4; the match to TRBD1 covers 7 bases. The CDR3 extends over 14 amino acids. The V segment lost 6 bases and the J segment 4 bases; nucleotides outside the gene matches: 5. Germline V gene lookup returns CDR1 SNHLY and CDR2 FYNNEI. CDR3 in amino acids: CASRRDSFNEKLFF. The CDR3 nucleotides read TGTGCCAGCAGGAGGGACAGTTTTAATGAAAAACTGTTTTTT.

This sequence joins TRBV7-8 and TRBJ2-7; D is ambiguous. The CDR3 has 15 residues. V was pared by 4 bases and J by 6 bases, with 19 bases between. Germline V gene sequence: CDR1 SGHVS, CDR2 FQNEAQ. The CDR3 bases are TGTGCCAGCAGCTCCGTATCTGTTGTGTCTCGCGAGCAGTACTTC. Translation: CASSSVSVVSREQYF.

V usage is TRBV13 and J usage is TRBJ2-7, with a possible D match to TRBD2 (7 bases). Germline V gene lookup returns CDR1 PRHDT and CDR2 FYEKMQ (reference sequence). V lost 5 bases to trimming and J lost 7 bases, with 27 bases between them. The CDR3 length is 17 residues. The CDR3 protein is CASSLPGEGALGGEQYF. CDR3 DNA: TGTGCCAGCAGCCTCCCTGGGGAGGGAGCGTTAGGGGGAGAGCAGTACTTC.

V gene TRBV19 combines with J gene TRBJ1-1; D is uncertain. The V end lost 2 bases, the J end lost 8 bases, and 9 bases lay between the germline ends. The germline V gene has CDR1 LNHDA and CDR2 SQIVND (reference sequence). CDR3 length: 12 residues. The CDR3 DNA follows: TGTGCCAGTAGTATAAGGCAGGAAGAAGCTTTCTTT. It yields the protein CASSIRQEEAFF.

This rearrangement joins TRBV5-1 to TRBJ1-6; 7 nucleotides align to TRBD1. J was trimmed by 0 bases and V by 1 base; bases with no gene match: 7. CDR1 SGHRS and CDR2 YFSETQ come from the germline V gene. The CDR3 has 18 residues. CDR3 in amino acids: CASSLRRTGSSYNSPLHF. DNA for the CDR3: TGCGCCAGCAGCTTGCGGCGGACAGGAAGCTCCTATAATTCACCCCTCCACTTT.

This chain connects TRBV6-1 to TRBJ1-6; D unresolved. Germline-derived CDR1 and CDR2 are MNHNS and SASEGT. Trimming took off 1 base at V and 9 bases at J, with 7 bases between the two ends. This CDR3 region has 13 residues. The CDR3 coding sequence is TGTGCCAGCAGTGAAGACAGTGCTTCACCCCTCCACTTT. This sequence encodes CASSEDSASPLHF.

The genes are TRBV18 and TRBJ2-1; D is undetermined. This CDR3 region has 15 residues. The V and J ends lost 3 bases and 0 bases respectively, with 9 bases between them. Germline V gene lookup returns CDR1 KGHSH and CDR2 LQKENI. The CDR3 sequence is CASSPRRSSYNEQFF. In DNA, the CDR3 is TGTGCCAGCTCACCCCGCCGGAGCTCCTACAATGAGCAGTTCTTC.

This sequence joins TRBV30 and TRBJ1-1; D gene uncertain. Germline V gene data show CDR1 as GTSNPN and CDR2 as SVGIG (reference sequence). V gave up 2 bases and J gave up 9 bases, with 7 bases separating them. The CDR3 is 10 amino acids. As DNA, the CDR3 is TGTGCCTGGAGTTACCCTCAAGCTTTCTTT. It encodes CAWSYPQAFF.

This clone was recorded once. CDR3 region: CASSGSSGNTIYF. In DNA form, the CDR3 reads TGTGCCAGTAGCGGGTCTTCTGGAAACACCATATATTTT. This rearrangement joins TRBV19 to TRBJ1-3; D remains ambiguous. The ends were cut back, 6 bases at V and 1 base at J, with 7 bases in the middle. CDR3 length: 13 residues. CDR1 and CDR2 (germline): LNHDA, SQIVND (reference sequence).

The chain joins TRBV6-6 to TRBJ1-3; 7 bases line up with TRBD1. The germline V gene has CDR1 MNHNY and CDR2 SVGAGI (reference sequence). The J segment lost 8 bases and the V segment lost 6 bases, leaving 4 bases of the junction unmatched. The CDR3 runs to 12 residues. In nucleotides, the CDR3 is TGTGCCAGCAGCGCGCAGGGGGACACCATATATTTT. Protein: CASSAQGDTIYF.

V and J are TRBV30 and TRBJ2-3; 10 nucleotides line up with TRBD2. CDR3 size: 19 residues. V shed 0 bases and J 0 bases; nucleotides not matched to a gene: 12. CDR1 GTSNPN and CDR2 SVGIG come from the germline V gene (reference sequence). CDR3 amino acids: CAWSVIVGGLATSTDTQYF. DNA of the CDR3: TGTGCCTGGAGTGTTATAGTTGGGGGACTAGCGACTAGCACAGATACGCAGTATTTT.